This TCR beta chain was documented in a study of radiotherapy plus CTLA-4 blockade in lung cancer. Background on the study: For 18% of patients, objective responses occurred, and around 31% had disease control.

V was clipped by 5 bases and J by 1 base, with 14 bases between them. The CDR3 consists of 15 residues. Germline CDR1 SEHNR, CDR2 FQNEAQ (reference sequence). Overall study findings and caveats: Interferon-beta, together with early blood T cell clone dynamics, reportedly best predicted response. Blood-borne expansion of tumor-derived TCR clones followed radiotherapy plus ipilimumab.

Lung cancer patients with chemo-refractory metastatic non-small-cell disease were given focal radiation plus CTLA-4 blockade with ipilimumab. There are a few counts of this clone. Its target is not known. Clones were sequenced by immunoSEQ multiplex PCR, and TCRdb holds only the in-frame ones, with some missing. This sample has 55,000 to 70,000 clones, with around 79% found just once. This sequence joins TRBV7-9 and TRBJ1-1; D call uncertain. The receptor's source is a human donor with non-small cell lung cancer who had a complete response to radiotherapy plus ipilimumab. The specimen was peripheral blood, collected from a patient treated with radiotherapy plus ipilimumab. The CDR3 sequence is CASSHGGSWNTEAFF. CDR3 DNA: TGTGCCAGCAGCCATGGAGGCAGTTGGAACACTGAAGCTTTCTTT.